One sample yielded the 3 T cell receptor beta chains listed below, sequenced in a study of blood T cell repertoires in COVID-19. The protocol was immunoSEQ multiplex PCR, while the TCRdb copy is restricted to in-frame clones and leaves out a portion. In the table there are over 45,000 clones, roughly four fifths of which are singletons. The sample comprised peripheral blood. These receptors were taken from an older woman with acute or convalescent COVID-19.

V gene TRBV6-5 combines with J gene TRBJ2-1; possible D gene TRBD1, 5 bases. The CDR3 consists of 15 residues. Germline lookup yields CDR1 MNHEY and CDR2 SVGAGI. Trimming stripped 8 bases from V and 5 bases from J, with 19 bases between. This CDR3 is CASCPRAGSNNEQFF. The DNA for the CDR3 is TGTGCCAGCTGTCCCCGGGCAGGGTCAAACAATGAGCAGTTCTTC.

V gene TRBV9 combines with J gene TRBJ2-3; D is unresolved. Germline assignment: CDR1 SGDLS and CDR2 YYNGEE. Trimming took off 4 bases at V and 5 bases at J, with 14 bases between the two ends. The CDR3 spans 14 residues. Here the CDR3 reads CASSYDKMVDTQYF. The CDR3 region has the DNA TGTGCCAGCAGCTACGACAAAATGGTAGATACGCAGTATTTT.

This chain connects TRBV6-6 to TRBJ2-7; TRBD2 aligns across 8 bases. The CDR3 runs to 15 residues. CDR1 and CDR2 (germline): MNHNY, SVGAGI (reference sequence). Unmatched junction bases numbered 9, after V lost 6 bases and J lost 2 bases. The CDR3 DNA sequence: TGTGCCAGCAGCCCGGGGTCGGGGGGGACCTACGAGCAGTACTTC. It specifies CASSPGSGGTYEQYF.